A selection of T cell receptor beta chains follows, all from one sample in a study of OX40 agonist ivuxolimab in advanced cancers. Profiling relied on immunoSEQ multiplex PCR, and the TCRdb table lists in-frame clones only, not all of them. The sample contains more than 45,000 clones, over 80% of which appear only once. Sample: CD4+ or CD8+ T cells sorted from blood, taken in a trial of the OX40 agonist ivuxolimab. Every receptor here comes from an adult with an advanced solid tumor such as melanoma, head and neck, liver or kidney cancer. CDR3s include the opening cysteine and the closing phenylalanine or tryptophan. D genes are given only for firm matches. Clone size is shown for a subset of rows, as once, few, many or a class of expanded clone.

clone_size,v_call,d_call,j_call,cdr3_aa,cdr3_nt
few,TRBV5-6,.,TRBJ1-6,CASSLGSGWNNSPLHF,TGTGCCAGCAGCTTGGGGTCAGGGTGGAATAATTCACCCCTCCACTTT
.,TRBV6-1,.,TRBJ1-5,CASCLNGNQPQHF,TGTGCCAGCTGTCTCAATGGGAATCAGCCCCAGCATTTT
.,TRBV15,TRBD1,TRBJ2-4,CATSRDRGAKNIQYF,TGTGCCACCAGCAGAGACAGGGGGGCCAAAAACATTCAGTACTTC
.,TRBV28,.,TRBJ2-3,CASRASTDTQYF,TGTGCCAGCAGGGCTAGCACAGATACGCAGTATTTT
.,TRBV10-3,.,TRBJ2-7,CASTHKKGRNEQYF,TGTGCCAGCACCCATAAGAAGGGGAGGAACGAGCAGTACTTC
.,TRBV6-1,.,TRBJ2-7,CASSEAGLYEQYF,TGTGCCAGCAGTGAAGCGGGACTCTACGAGCAGTACTTC
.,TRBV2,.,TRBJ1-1,CASSEWGANTEAFF,TGTGCCAGCAGTGAATGGGGGGCGAACACTGAAGCTTTCTTT
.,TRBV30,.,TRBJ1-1,CAWRAYGDTEAFF,TGTGCCTGGAGGGCCTATGGCGACACCGAAGCTTTCTTT
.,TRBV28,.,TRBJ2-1,CASSLYRASAYNEQFF,TGTGCCAGCAGTTTATACCGGGCTAGTGCCTACAATGAGCAGTTCTTC
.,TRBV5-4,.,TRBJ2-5,CASSPTQQETQYF,TGTGCCAGCAGCCCAACCCAGCAAGAGACCCAGTACTTC
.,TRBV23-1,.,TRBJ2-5,CASSQSPTGPGAQYF,TGCGCCAGCAGTCAATCCCCGACAGGACCAGGGGCCCAGTACTTC
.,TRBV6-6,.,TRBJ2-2,CASTERQANTGELFF,TGTGCCAGCACCGAGAGGCAGGCAAACACCGGGGAGCTGTTTTTT
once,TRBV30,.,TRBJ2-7,CAWSIAGQGYEQYF,TGTGCCTGGAGTATAGCGGGACAGGGATACGAGCAGTACTTC
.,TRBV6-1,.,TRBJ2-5,CASSEQQETQYF,TGTGCCAGCAGTGAACAACAAGAGACCCAGTACTTC
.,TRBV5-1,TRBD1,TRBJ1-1,CASGRTGGHTEAFF,TGCGCCAGCGGGAGGACAGGGGGTCACACTGAAGCTTTCTTT
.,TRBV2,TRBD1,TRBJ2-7,CASRAGTGGAYEQYF,TGTGCCAGCAGAGCCGGGACAGGGGGCGCCTACGAGCAGTACTTC
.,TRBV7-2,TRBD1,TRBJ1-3,CASSPRGQGELSGNTIYF,TGTGCCAGCAGCCCGAGGGGACAGGGGGAACTCTCTGGAAACACCATATATTTT
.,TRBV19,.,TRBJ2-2,CASSGILATELRELFF,TGTGCCAGTAGTGGAATACTAGCCACCGAACTTAGGGAGCTGTTTTTT
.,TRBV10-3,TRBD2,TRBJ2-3,CAISESAGEVSDTQYF,TGTGCCATCAGTGAGTCGGCGGGGGAGGTGTCGGATACGCAGTATTTT
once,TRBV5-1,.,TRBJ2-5,CASSLEGGPETQYF,TGCGCCAGCAGCTTGGAAGGAGGGCCAGAGACCCAGTACTTC
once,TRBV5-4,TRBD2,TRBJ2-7,CASSNSGRLYEQYF,TGTGCCAGCAGCAATAGCGGGAGGCTCTACGAGCAGTACTTC
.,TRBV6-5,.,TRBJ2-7,CASSYSVLASSYEQYF,TGTGCCAGCAGTTACTCGGTCCTAGCGAGCTCCTACGAGCAGTACTTC
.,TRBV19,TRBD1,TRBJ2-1,CASSREQGANEQFF,TGTGCCAGTAGTAGGGAACAGGGGGCAAATGAGCAGTTCTTC
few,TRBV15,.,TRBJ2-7,CATSRDLSVREQYF,TGTGCCACCAGCAGAGATCTGAGTGTGCGTGAGCAGTACTTC
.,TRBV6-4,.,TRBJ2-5,CGGVGQETQYF,TGTGGAGGCGTGGGGCAAGAGACCCAGTACTTC
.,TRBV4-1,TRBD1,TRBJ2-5,CASSHPRQGAEETQYF,TGCGCCAGCAGCCATCCTAGACAGGGGGCGGAAGAGACCCAGTACTTC
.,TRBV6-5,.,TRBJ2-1,CASRDGPYNEQFF,TGTGCCAGCAGGGACGGACCTTACAATGAGCAGTTCTTC
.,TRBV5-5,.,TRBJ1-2,CASSLPGRGNGYTF,TGTGCCAGCAGTTTACCGGGACGGGGAAATGGCTACACCTTC
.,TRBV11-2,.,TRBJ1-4,CASSPNNNEKLFF,TGTGCCAGCAGCCCTAACAACAATGAAAAACTGTTTTTT
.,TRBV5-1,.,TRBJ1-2,CASSLRETRSGYTF,TGCGCCAGCAGCTTGCGGGAGACACGTAGTGGCTACACCTTC
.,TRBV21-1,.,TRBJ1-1,CASIPGAGGNTEAFF,TGTGCCAGCATCCCAGGGGCCGGTGGGAACACTGAAGCTTTCTTT
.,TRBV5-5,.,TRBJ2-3,CASIPAGQPSDTQYF,TGTGCCAGCATTCCAGCGGGACAGCCTTCAGATACGCAGTATTTT
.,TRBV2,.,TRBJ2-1,CASRATGNEQFF,TGTGCCAGCAGAGCGACAGGCAATGAGCAGTTCTTC
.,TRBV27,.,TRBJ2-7,CASRGPDYEQYF,TGTGCCAGCAGGGGCCCTGATTACGAGCAGTACTTC
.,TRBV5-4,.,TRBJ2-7,CASSAGTDRSYEQYF,TGTGCCAGCAGCGCGGGGACAGATAGATCCTACGAGCAGTACTTC
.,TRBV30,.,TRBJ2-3,CAWSVLGTDTQYF,TGTGCCTGGAGTGTTCTAGGCACAGATACGCAGTATTTT
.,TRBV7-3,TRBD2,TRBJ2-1,CASSVSGGTSYNEQFF,TGTGCCAGCAGCGTTAGCGGGGGCACCTCCTACAATGAGCAGTTCTTC
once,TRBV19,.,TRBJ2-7,CASSRRETYEQYF,TGTGCCTCCTCAAGGAGGGAGACCTACGAGCAGTACTTC
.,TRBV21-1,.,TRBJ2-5,CASSKAGTGARKETQYF,TGTGCCAGCAGCAAAGCAGGGACTGGGGCCAGAAAAGAGACCCAGTACTTC
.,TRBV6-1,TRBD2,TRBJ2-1,CATRLAINEQFF,TGTGCCACCAGACTAGCGATCAATGAGCAGTTCTTC
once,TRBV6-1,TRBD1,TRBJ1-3,CASRDQTGAGNTIYF,TGTGCCAGCAGGGACCAGACAGGGGCTGGAAACACCATATATTTT
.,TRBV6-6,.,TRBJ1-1,CATADLEANTEAFF,TGTGCCACCGCCGACCTTGAAGCCAACACTGAAGCTTTCTTT
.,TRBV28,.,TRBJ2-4,CASSSWLSKNIQYF,TGTGCCAGCAGTTCATGGTTGTCCAAAAACATTCAGTACTTC
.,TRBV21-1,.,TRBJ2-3,CASSKGDSGSKDTQYF,TGTGCCAGCAGCAAAGGCGATAGCGGGTCAAAGGATACGCAGTATTTT
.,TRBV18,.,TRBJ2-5,CASSRDWEETQYF,TGTGCCAGCTCACGAGACTGGGAAGAGACCCAGTACTTC
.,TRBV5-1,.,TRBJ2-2,CASSPGRAVGTGELFF,TGCGCCAGCTCACCGGGCAGGGCGGTAGGAACCGGGGAGCTGTTTTTT
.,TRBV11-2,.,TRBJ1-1,CASSLGTVMNTEAFF,TGTGCCAGCAGCTTAGGTACAGTAATGAACACTGAAGCTTTCTTT
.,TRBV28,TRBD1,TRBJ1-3,CASSLMAGGFGNTIYF,TGTGCCAGCAGTTTAATGGCAGGGGGCTTTGGAAACACCATATATTTT